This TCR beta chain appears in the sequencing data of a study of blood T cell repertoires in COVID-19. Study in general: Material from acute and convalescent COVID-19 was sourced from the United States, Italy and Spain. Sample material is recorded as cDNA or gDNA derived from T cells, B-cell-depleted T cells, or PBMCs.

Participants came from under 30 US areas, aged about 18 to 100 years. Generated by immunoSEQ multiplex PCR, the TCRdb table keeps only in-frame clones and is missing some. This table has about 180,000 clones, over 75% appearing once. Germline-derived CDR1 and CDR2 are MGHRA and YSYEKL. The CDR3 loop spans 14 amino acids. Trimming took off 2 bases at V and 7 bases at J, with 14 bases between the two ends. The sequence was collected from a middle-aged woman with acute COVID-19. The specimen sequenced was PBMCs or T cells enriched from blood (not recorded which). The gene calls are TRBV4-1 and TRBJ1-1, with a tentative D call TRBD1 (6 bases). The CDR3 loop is CASSQLTQGLEAFF. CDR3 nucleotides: TGCGCCAGCAGCCAACTGACACAGGGCCTTGAAGCTTTCTTT.